These 2 T cell receptor beta chains came from one sample sequenced in a study of Ad26.COV2.S vaccination and SARS-CoV-2 variants. Using immunoSEQ multiplex PCR, the repertoire was profiled, and TCRdb retains in-frame clones only, with some absent. The table has 510,000 or so clones, around 90% seen once. Treatment noted: about 20 received Ad26.COV2.S at low or high dose, single or two shots; about five received placebo; per-sample allocation not given. Samples analyzed were those drawn on day 63 after the first vaccine or placebo injection. Here the sequenced sample was peripheral blood, taken in a trial of Ad26.COV2.S vaccine versus placebo. The receptors were gathered from a person between 18 and 65 years old who received the Ad26.COV2.S COVID-19 vaccine or a placebo.

In regard to this clone: Other DNA sequences in the same sample also yield this CDR3. V gene TRBV11-2 combines with J gene TRBJ2-1, with a possible D match to TRBD2 (6 bases). Germline values: CDR1 SGHAT, CDR2 FQNNGV. This CDR3 has 12 amino acids. V gave up 5 bases and J gave up 8 bases, with 10 bases separating them. The CDR3: CASSLGGDEQFF. CDR3 in DNA: TGTGCCAGCAGCCTAGGCGGGGATGAGCAGTTCTTC.

The chain carries TRBV7-2 and TRBJ2-1; no clear D. Germline CDR1 and CDR2: SGHTA and FQGNSA. V lost 4 bases, J lost 2 bases, and 9 bases lay in between. The CDR3 spans 14 residues. For the CDR3, the DNA is TGTGCCAGCAGCTCCAACTCGGCCTACAATGAGCAGTTCTTC. This translates into CASSSNSAYNEQFF.